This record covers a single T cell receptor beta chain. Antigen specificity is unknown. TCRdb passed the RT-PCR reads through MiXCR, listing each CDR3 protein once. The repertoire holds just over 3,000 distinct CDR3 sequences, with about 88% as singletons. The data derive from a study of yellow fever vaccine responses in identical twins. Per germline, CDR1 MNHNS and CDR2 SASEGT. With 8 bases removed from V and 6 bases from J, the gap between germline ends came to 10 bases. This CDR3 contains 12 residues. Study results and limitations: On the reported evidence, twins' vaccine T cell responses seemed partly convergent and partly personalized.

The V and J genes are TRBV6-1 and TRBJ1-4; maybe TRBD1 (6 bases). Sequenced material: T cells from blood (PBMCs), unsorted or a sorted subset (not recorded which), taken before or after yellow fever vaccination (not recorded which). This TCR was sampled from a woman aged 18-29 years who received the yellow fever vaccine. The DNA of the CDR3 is TGTGCCAGCGGACAGAGTTATGAAAAACTGTTTTTT. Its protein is CASGQSYEKLFF.